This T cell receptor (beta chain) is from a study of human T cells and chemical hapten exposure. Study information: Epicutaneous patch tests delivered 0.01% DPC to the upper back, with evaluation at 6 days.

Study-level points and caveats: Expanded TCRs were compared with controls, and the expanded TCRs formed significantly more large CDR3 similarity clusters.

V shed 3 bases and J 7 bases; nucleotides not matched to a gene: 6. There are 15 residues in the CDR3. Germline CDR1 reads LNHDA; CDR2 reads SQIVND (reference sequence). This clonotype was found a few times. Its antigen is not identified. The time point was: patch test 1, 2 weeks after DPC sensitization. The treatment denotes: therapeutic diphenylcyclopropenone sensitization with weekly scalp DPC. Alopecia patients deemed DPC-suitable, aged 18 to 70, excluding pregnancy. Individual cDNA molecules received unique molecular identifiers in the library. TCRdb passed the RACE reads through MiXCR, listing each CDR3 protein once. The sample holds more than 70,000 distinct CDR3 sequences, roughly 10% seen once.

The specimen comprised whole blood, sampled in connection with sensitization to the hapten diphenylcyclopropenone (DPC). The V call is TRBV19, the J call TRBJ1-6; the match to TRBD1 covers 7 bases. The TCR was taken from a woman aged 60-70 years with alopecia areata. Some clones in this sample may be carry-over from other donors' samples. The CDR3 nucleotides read TGTGCCAGTAGTATCGCGACAGGGCAGAATTCACCCCTCCACTTT. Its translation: CASSIATGQNSPLHF.